Each of the 2 T cell receptor beta chains below was sequenced from the same sample in a study of vaccination effects on CD4 cells after COVID-19. Using viral peptide pools, the ViraFEST assay grew out antigen-specific CD4+ T cells prior to sequencing. Scientists isolated CD4+ T cells after a roughly 9-day culture period ended. None of these healthy vaccinees had been infected with SARS-CoV-2 before vaccination. These TCRs' antigens remain unknown. Libraries were prepared by immunoSEQ multiplex PCR; TCRdb keeps only in-frame clonotypes and omits some of them. This sample has roughly 60,000 clones, with 70% found just once. This specimen consisted of CD4+ T cells from PBMCs cultured with SARS-CoV-2 spike peptides, obtained before COVID-19 vaccination. These receptors originate from a human donor who received a COVID-19 vaccine.

The chain joins TRBV24-1 to TRBJ2-1, with 7 positions matching TRBD2. Germline assignment: CDR1 KGHDR and CDR2 SFDVKD. CDR3 length equals 13 residues. V lost 3 bases to trimming and J lost 10 bases; unmatched junction nucleotides: 5. This CDR3 is CATSDPLGGEQFF. The DNA of the CDR3 is TGTGCCACCAGTGATCCCCTCGGGGGGGAGCAGTTCTTC.

This clone was seen more than once but under ten times. V usage is TRBV7-2 and J usage is TRBJ1-1; tentative D call: TRBD1 (5 bases). This CDR3 has 13 amino acids. Germline CDR1 SGHTA, CDR2 FQGNSA. The V end was cut by 11 bases, the J end by 2 bases, with 15 bases between. CDR3 sequence (DNA): TGTGCCCTTGGGGGGTCCCGTAACACTGAAGCTTTCTTT. Residues: CALGGSRNTEAFF.